The 17 T cell receptor beta chains in this list originate from one sample, sequenced in a study of blood T cell repertoires in COVID-19. TCRdb's copy holds only in-frame clones and misses some; the assay was immunoSEQ multiplex PCR. The sample has more than 200,000 clones, around 80% seen once. The sample was peripheral blood. The receptors derive from a woman of 80 years or more with COVID-19, enrolled during active disease.

This clone was observed a single time. V gene TRBV2 combines with J gene TRBJ2-5; TRBD2 matches at 12 bases. This CDR3 has 14 amino acids. The junction had 5 bases not matched to a gene; V was cut back by 8 bases and J by 4 bases. Germline CDR1 and CDR2: SNHLY and FYNNEI. CDR3 bases: TGTGCCAGCCTAGGACTAGCGGGGACAGAGACCCAGTACTTC. Translating it yields CASLGLAGTETQYF.

This clone appeared once. The rearrangement links TRBV6-2 or TRBV6-3 to TRBJ2-2; the D gene is possibly TRBD2 (5 bases). The CDR3 totals 16 residues. The germline V and J ends were trimmed by 0 bases and 0 bases, with 8 bases remaining between them. Germline loops: CDR1 MNHEY, CDR2 SVGEGT. In DNA form, the CDR3 reads TGTGCCAGCAGTTACTCACCGGACTCGAACACCGGGGAGCTGTTTTTT. Its translation: CASSYSPDSNTGELFF.

The rearrangement links TRBV27 to TRBJ1-6; weak D call: TRBD1 (5 bases). The CDR3 covers 15 residues. The V end lost 2 bases, the J end lost 9 bases, and 14 bases lay between the germline ends. The V gene's germline CDR1 is MNHEY and CDR2 SMNVEV (reference sequence). The CDR3 loop is CASSLDGSGISPLHF. The CDR3 coding sequence is TGTGCCAGCAGTTTAGACGGCTCAGGGATTTCACCCCTCCACTTT.

The chain combines TRBV7-9 with TRBJ2-3, with TRBD1 identical over 9 bases. V lost 1 base and J lost 4; bases outside the gene matches: 3. The CDR3 consists of 15 residues. Germline lookup yields CDR1 SEHNR and CDR2 FQNEAQ (reference sequence). CDR3 nucleotides: TGTGCCAGCAGCTTAGAAGGGACAGGGTCAGATACGCAGTATTTT. Encoded protein: CASSLEGTGSDTQYF.

The V call is TRBV5-6, the J call TRBJ1-1; TRBD1 agrees at 8 bases. CDR1 is SGHDT, CDR2 YYEEEE, per germline. The CDR3 covers 15 residues. Trimming at V came to 4 bases and at J to 1 base, leaving 6 bases not matched to a gene. The CDR3 DNA is TGTGCCAGCAGCACACAGGGGGTTCGGAACACTGAAGCTTTCTTT. This gives the protein CASSTQGVRNTEAFF. The full variable domain, with the rest looked up from reference TRBV5-6 and TRBJ1-1, is DAGVTQSPTHLIKTRGQQVTLRCSPKSGHDTVSWYQQALGQGPQFIFQYYEEEERQRGNFPDRFSGHQFPNYSSELNVNALLLGDSALYLCASSTQGVRNTEAFFGQGTRLTVV.

The V gene is TRBV28, the J gene TRBJ1-2; D might be TRBD1 (6 bases). Trimming left V 8 bases short and J 2 bases short, with 12 bases between. Looked up from germline, CDR1 is MDHEN and CDR2 is SYDVKM. This CDR3 is built from 13 residues. The CDR3 region is CASSPQGNYGYTF. The CDR3 region has the DNA TGTGCCAGCTCTCCTCAGGGGAACTATGGCTACACCTTC.

This sequence joins TRBV7-9 and TRBJ2-6; 8 bases map to TRBD1. This CDR3 spans 18 amino acids. The J segment lost 4 bases and the V segment lost 2 bases, leaving 10 bases of the junction unmatched. The V gene's germline CDR1 is SEHNR and CDR2 FQNEAQ (reference sequence). CDR3 in amino acids: CASSLPRGRLTGANVLTF. The CDR3 DNA sequence: TGTGCCAGCAGCTTACCCAGGGGGCGCCTAACCGGGGCCAACGTCCTGACTTTC. The full variable domain, rest sourced from reference TRBV7-9 and TRBJ2-6, is DTGVSQNPRHKITKRGQNVTFRCDPISEHNRLYWYRQTLGQGPEFLTYFQNEAQLEKSRLLSDRFSAERPKGSFSTLEIQRTEQGDSAMYLCASSLPRGRLTGANVLTFGAGSRLTVL.

This clone was counted a single time. This rearrangement joins TRBV10-1 to TRBJ1-1, with 8 bases aligning to TRBD1. J gave up 3 bases and V 2 bases, and 17 bases lay outside the gene matches. The V gene's germline CDR1 is WNHNN and CDR2 SYGVQD (reference sequence). This CDR3 has 19 residues. The CDR3 nucleotides read TGCGCCAGCAGTGAGCCTACTCTGCGGCCTCACAGGGGGGACACTGAAGCTTTCTTT. Protein: CASSEPTLRPHRGDTEAFF.

The J gene is TRBJ2-5, the V gene TRBV28, with D perhaps TRBD1 (7 bases). This CDR3 spans 15 amino acids. The ends were cut back, 6 bases at V and 5 bases at J, with 19 bases in the middle. From germline, CDR1 is MDHEN and CDR2 SYDVKM. The CDR3 coding sequence is TGTGCCAGCAGACCCGGACAGGCGGCGGGGGAGACCCAGTACTTC. Protein: CASRPGQAAGETQYF.

This clone was seen once. The rearrangement joins TRBV7-6 to TRBJ1-1; D gene uncertain. Trimming shortened V by 3 bases and J by 2 bases, and 10 bases separated the two germline ends. Germline values: CDR1 SGHVS, CDR2 FNYEAQ. The CDR3 covers 14 residues. The CDR3 protein is CASSFGRGNTEAFF. The CDR3 nucleotides read TGTGCCAGCAGCTTCGGACGGGGAAACACTGAAGCTTTCTTT.

The rearrangement links TRBV4-2 to TRBJ1-4, with a possible D match to TRBD1 (6 bases). This CDR3 is 18 amino acids long. V was shortened by 1 base and J by 2 bases, with 17 bases between the two germline ends. Germline V gives CDR1 LGHNA, CDR2 YNFKEQ. The CDR3 is CASSQARGASITNEKLFF. CDR3 coding DNA: TGTGCCAGCAGCCAAGCCCGGGGGGCAAGTATCACTAATGAAAAACTGTTTTTT.

This clone has a single count. The chain carries TRBV2 and TRBJ1-2; TRBD1 might be the D (6 bases). The ends were cut back, 7 bases at V and 10 bases at J, with 16 bases in the middle. This CDR3 comprises 12 residues. Per the germline V gene, CDR1 is SNHLY and CDR2 is FYNNEI. CDR3 sequence (DNA): TGTGCCAGCAAGTTGGAACAGGGTTTCTACACCTTC. It codes for CASKLEQGFYTF.

The CDR3 loop is CASSQTDTQYF. The CDR3 DNA follows: TGCGCCAGCAGCCAGACAGATACGCAGTATTTT. The J gene is TRBJ2-3, the V gene TRBV5-1, with D unclear. CDR3 length equals 11 residues. Trimming pared 4 bases from V and 3 bases from J, leaving 3 bases between. The germline gives CDR1 SGHRS, CDR2 YFSETQ.

This clone was counted a few times. J is TRBJ1-3 and V is TRBV2; D not certain. This CDR3 spans 13 amino acids. The germline gives CDR1 SNHLY, CDR2 FYNNEI. The germline V and J ends were trimmed by 8 bases and 0 bases, with 8 bases remaining between them. The CDR3 sequence: CASRVTSGNTIYF. CDR3 nucleotides: TGTGCCAGCCGCGTAACCTCTGGAAACACCATATATTTT.

The rearrangement uses TRBV7-9 and TRBJ2-5, with TRBD1 identical over 12 bases. Trimming cost V 4 bases and J 2 bases; bases outside gene matches: 8. Germline CDR1 reads SEHNR; CDR2 reads FQNEAQ (reference sequence). The CDR3 is made up of 17 amino acids. CDR3 loop: CASSSGQGAGGQETQYF. DNA for the CDR3: TGTGCCAGCAGCTCGGGACAGGGGGCCGGGGGGCAAGAGACCCAGTACTTC.

This chain joins TRBV2 and TRBJ1-3, with a weak D call TRBD1 (6 bases). CDR3 length: 15 amino acids. The germline CDR1 and CDR2 sequences are SNHLY and FYNNEI. The V gene lost 3 bases and the J gene lost 0 bases, with 9 bases spanning the gap. CDR3 DNA: TGTGCCAGCAGTGACACAGGGAGCTCTGGAAACACCATATATTTT. Protein product: CASSDTGSSGNTIYF. The full variable domain, in which reference TRBV2 and TRBJ1-3 provide the parts outside the CDR3, is EPEVTQTPSHQVTQMGQEVILRCVPISNHLYFYWYRQILGQKVEFLVSFYNNEISEKSEIFDDQFSVERPDGSNFTLKIRSTKLEDSAMYFCASSDTGSSGNTIYFGEGSWLTVV.

This clone appeared many times. The chain employs TRBV12-5 and TRBJ1-1; D possibly corresponds to TRBD1 (5 bases). V dropped 2 bases and J dropped 4 bases, with 23 bases sitting between them. Germline CDR1 and CDR2: LGHNT and FRNRAP. This CDR3 is 18 amino acids long. The CDR3 DNA follows: TGTGCTAGTGGTTTGACAGCCGAGAGCAGGGTTGGCGTCACTGAAGCTTTCTTT. Translated: CASGLTAESRVGVTEAFF.